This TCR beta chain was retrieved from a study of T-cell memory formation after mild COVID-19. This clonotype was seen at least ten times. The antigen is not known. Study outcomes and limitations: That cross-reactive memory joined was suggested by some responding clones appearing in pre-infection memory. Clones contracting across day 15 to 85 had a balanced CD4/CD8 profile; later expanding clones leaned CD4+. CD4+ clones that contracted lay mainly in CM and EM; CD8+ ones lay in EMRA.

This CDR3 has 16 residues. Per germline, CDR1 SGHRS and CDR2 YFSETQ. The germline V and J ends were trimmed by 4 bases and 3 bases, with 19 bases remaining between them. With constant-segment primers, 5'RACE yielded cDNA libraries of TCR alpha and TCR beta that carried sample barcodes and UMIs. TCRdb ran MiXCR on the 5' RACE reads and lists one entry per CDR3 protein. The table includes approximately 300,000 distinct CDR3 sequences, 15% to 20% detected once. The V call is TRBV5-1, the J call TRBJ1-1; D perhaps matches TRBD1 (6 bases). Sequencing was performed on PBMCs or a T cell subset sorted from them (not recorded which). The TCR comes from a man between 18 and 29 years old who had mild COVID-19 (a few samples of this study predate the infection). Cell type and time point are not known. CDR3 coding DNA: TGCGCCAGCAGCCCCGGGGCGGGGGCTGTCGACACTGAAGCTTTCTTT. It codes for CASSPGAGAVDTEAFF.